This entry features one T cell receptor beta chain sequence. This CDR3 is 13 amino acids long. V was clipped by 5 bases and J by 5 bases, with 10 bases between them. CDR1 SGHTA and CDR2 FQGTGA come from the germline V gene. This sample stems from a study of technical replicates of blood from a handful of donors. Assay: immunoSEQ multiplex PCR; the TCRdb copy retains only in-frame clones and omits some. The sample holds around 97,000 clones; about 96% are singletons and the top ten take less than 0.45%. V and J are TRBV7-3 and TRBJ2-1; D gene uncertain. The receptor was isolated from a human donor in good health. Input material: T cells isolated from PBMCs. The CDR3 spells CASSLGDNNEQFF. DNA for the CDR3: TGTGCCAGCAGCCTCGGAGATAACAATGAGCAGTTCTTC.